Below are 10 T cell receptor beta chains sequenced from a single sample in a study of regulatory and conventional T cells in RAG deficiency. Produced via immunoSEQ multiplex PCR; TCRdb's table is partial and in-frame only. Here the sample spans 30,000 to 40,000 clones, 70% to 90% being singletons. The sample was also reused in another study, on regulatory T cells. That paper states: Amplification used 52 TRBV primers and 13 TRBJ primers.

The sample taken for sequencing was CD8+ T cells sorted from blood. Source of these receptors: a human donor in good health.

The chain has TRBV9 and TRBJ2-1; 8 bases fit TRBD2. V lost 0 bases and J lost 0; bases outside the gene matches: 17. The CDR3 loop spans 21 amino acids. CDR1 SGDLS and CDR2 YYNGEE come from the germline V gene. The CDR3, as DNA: TGTGCCAGCAGCGTAGAATTTGGTGGGGCGGGAGGCCCCTCCTCCTACAATGAGCAGTTCTTC. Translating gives CASSVEFGGAGGPSSYNEQFF.

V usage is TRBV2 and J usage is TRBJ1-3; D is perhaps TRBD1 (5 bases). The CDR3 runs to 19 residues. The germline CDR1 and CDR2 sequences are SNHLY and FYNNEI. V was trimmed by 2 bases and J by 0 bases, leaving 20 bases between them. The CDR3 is CASSESGPTRSVSGNTIYF. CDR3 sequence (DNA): TGTGCCAGCAGTGAATCGGGACCGACAAGATCCGTCTCTGGAAACACCATATATTTT. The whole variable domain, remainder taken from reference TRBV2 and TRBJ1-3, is EPEVTQTPSHQVTQMGQEVILRCVPISNHLYFYWYRQILGQKVEFLVSFYNNEISEKSEIFDDQFSVERPDGSNFTLKIRSTKLEDSAMYFCASSESGPTRSVSGNTIYFGEGSWLTVV.

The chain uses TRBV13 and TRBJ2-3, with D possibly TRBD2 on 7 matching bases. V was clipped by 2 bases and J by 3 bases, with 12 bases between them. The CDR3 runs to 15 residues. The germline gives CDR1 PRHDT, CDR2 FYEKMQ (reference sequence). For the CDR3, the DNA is TGTGCCAGCAGCTTACTGGCGGGGGCAACAGATACGCAGTATTTT. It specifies CASSLLAGATDTQYF.

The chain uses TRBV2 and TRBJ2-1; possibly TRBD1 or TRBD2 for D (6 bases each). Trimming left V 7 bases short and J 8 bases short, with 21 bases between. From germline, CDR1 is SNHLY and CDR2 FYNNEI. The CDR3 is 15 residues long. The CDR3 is CASTPRGALVYEQFF. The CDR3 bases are TGTGCCAGCACCCCGAGGGGGGCTTTAGTGTATGAGCAGTTCTTC.

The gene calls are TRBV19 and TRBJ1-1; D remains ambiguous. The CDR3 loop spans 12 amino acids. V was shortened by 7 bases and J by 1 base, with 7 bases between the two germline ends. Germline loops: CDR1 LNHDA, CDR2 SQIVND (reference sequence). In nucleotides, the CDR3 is TGTGCCAGTAATCAAGGGAACACTGAAGCTTTCTTT. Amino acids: CASNQGNTEAFF.

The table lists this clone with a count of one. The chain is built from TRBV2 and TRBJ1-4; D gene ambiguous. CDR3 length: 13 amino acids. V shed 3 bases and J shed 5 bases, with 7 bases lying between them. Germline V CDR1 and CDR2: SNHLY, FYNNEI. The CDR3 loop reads CASSDLWNEKLFF. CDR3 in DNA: TGTGCCAGCAGTGATCTCTGGAATGAAAAACTGTTTTTT.

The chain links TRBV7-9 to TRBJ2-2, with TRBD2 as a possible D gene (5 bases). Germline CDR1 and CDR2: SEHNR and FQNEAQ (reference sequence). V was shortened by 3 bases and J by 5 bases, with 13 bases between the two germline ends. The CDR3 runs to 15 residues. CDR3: CASSFPGEYTGELFF. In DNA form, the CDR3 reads TGTGCCAGCAGCTTCCCCGGGGAATATACCGGGGAGCTGTTTTTT.

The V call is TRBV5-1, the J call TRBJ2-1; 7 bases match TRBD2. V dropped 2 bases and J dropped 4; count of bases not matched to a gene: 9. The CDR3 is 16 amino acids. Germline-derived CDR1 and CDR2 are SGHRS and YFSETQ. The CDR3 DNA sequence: TGCGCCAGCAGCTTCGGGCTAGCGGCCGATTACAATGAGCAGTTCTTC. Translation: CASSFGLAADYNEQFF.

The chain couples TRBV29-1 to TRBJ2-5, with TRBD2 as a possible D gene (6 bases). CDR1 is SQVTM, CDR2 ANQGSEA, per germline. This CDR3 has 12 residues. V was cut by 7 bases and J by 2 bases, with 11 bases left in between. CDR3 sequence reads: CSAGDFQETQYF. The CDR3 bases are TGCAGCGCTGGGGACTTTCAAGAGACCCAGTACTTC. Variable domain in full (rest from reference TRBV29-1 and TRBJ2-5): SAVISQKPSRDICQRGTSLTIQCQVDSQVTMMFWYRQQPGQSLTLIATANQGSEATYESGFVIDKFPISRPNLTFSTLTVSNMSPEDSSIYLCSAGDFQETQYFGPGTRLLVL.

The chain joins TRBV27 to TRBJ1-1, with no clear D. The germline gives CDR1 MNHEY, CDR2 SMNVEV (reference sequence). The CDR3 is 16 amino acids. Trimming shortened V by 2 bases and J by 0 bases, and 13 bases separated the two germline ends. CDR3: CASSLRAGWMNTEAFF. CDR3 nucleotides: TGTGCCAGCAGTTTAAGGGCGGGCTGGATGAACACTGAAGCTTTCTTT.